Below are 7 T cell receptor beta chains sequenced from a single sample in a study of T cells in Graves' hyperthyroidism and ophthalmopathy. Authors of the study amplified TCR beta CDR3 regions from RNA transcripts. In the first-round RT-PCR of the TCR CDR3, the HTBI primer set was used. Using its own MiXCR run on the multiplex PCR reads, TCRdb lists one record per CDR3 protein. The profile shows fewer than 250,000 distinct CDR3 sequences, approximately 17% of them singletons. The sequenced sample consisted of blood. These receptors all stem from a man aged 45-65 years with Graves' hyperthyroidism.

The sample holds many counts of this clonotype. The rearrangement links TRBV10-2 to TRBJ2-7; D gene ambiguous. The CDR3 is made up of 11 amino acids. From germline, CDR1 is WSHSY and CDR2 SAAADI. V was cut by 4 bases and J by 4 bases, with 5 bases left in between. This CDR3 reads CASSVSYEQYF. The CDR3 DNA follows: TGCGCCAGCAGTGTATCATACGAGCAGTACTTC.

This clonotype occurred many times. The V call is TRBV12-3 or TRBV12-4, the J call TRBJ2-3; TRBD1 might be the D (6 bases). This CDR3 is built from 15 residues. V lost 8 bases and J 1 base, leaving 16 bases between the germline ends. The DNA of the CDR3 is TGTGCCAGCTCGCCTTGGCACAGGGGCACAGATACGCAGTATTTT. Its protein product is CASSPWHRGTDTQYF.

In its sample, this clonotype was seen a few times. This chain uses TRBV7-2 with TRBJ1-5; the D is unclear. V lost 5 bases and J 3 bases, leaving 14 bases between the germline ends. There are 15 residues in the CDR3. Germline V gene lookup returns CDR1 SGHTA and CDR2 FQGNSA. The CDR3 DNA sequence: TGTGCCAGCAGCCGTCAAGCATCTAACAATCAGCCCCAGCATTTT. It encodes CASSRQASNNQPQHF.

This clonotype came up many times. CDR3 sequence (DNA): TGTGCCAGCAGCGAGAACGCGGGAGGGGCGGAGACCCAGTACTTC. Its translation is CASSENAGGAETQYF. The chain employs TRBV3-1 and TRBJ2-5; the match to TRBD2 covers 9 bases. V lost 5 bases and J lost 5; bases outside the gene matches: 9. The CDR3 is made up of 15 amino acids. Germline CDR1 reads LGHDT; CDR2 reads YNNKEL (reference sequence).

Comment on this clonotype: One junction end does not reproduce the germline sequence, and a read error may be involved. V usage is TRBV7-9 and J usage is TRBJ2-4, with unresolved D. Per the germline V gene, CDR1 is SEHNR and CDR2 is FQNEAQ (reference sequence). The CDR3 consists of 13 residues. CDR3: CASSLDGKNIQCF. In DNA, the CDR3 is TGTGCCAGCAGCTTAGACGGCAAAAACATTCAGTGCTTC.

V and J are TRBV30 and TRBJ1-6; 9 nucleotides agree with TRBD1. J lost 6 bases, V lost 4 bases, and 4 bases had no gene match. Germline-derived CDR1 and CDR2 are GTSNPN and SVGIG (reference sequence). CDR3 length: 14 residues. The CDR3 spells CAWIGTGTNSPLHF. DNA of the CDR3: TGTGCCTGGATAGGGACAGGGACTAATTCACCCCTCCACTTT.

This chain connects TRBV20-1 to TRBJ2-3, with 9 bases fitting TRBD2. Trimming removed 0 bases from V and 2 bases from J; junction bases left unmatched: 6. CDR1 is DFQATT and CDR2 is SNEGSKA in the germline V gene (reference sequence). The CDR3 is made up of 16 amino acids. The CDR3 spells CSARDYLAGITDTQYF. The CDR3 nucleotides read TGCAGTGCTAGAGATTACCTAGCGGGAATCACAGATACGCAGTATTTT.